This entry lists 13 T cell receptor beta chains sequenced from one sample in a study of cytomegalovirus exposure and HLA in healthy donors. A multiplex PCR was run with 60 Vbeta primers and 13 Jbeta primers. TCRdb's copy holds only in-frame clones and misses some; the assay was immunoSEQ multiplex PCR. This table holds around 140,000 clones, roughly 70% found once. The sequenced material came from PBMCs. These receptors came from a man in his fifties or sixties in good health and CMV-seropositive.

CDR3 bases: TGCGCCAGCAGCCGGGACATGAGCTCCTACAATGAGCAGTTCTTC. Residues: CASSRDMSSYNEQFF. The rearrangement links TRBV4-3 to TRBJ2-1; weak D call: TRBD1 (6 bases). Trimming took off 4 bases at V and 0 bases at J, with 10 bases between the two ends. The germline CDR1 and CDR2 sequences are LGHNA and YSLEER. The CDR3 has 15 residues.

The chain is built from TRBV27 and TRBJ2-1; a weak D match, TRBD2 (5 bases). Trimming shortened V by 3 bases and J by 3 bases, and 12 bases separated the two germline ends. The CDR3 runs to 15 residues. Germline CDR1 is MNHEY and CDR2 is SMNVEV (reference sequence). CDR3 region: CASSFIASGYNEQFF. Written as DNA, the CDR3 is TGTGCCAGCAGTTTTATAGCAAGCGGCTACAATGAGCAGTTCTTC.

This chain links TRBV12-2 with TRBJ2-7; the DNA was not used to check the table's D call, TRBD2. TRBV12-2 is described as a pseudogene. There are 15 residues in the CDR3. CDR3 in DNA: TGTGCAAGTCGCCCCCATGAGGGCAGCGGCTACGAGCAGTACTTC. Its protein product is CASRPHEGSGYEQYF.

This clone was observed a handful of times. The J gene is TRBJ2-1, the V gene TRBV5-4, with a possible D match to TRBD2 (5 bases). Germline V gene sequence: CDR1 SGHNT, CDR2 YYREEE (reference sequence). The CDR3 spans 14 residues. Between the trimmed V and J ends, which lost 7 bases and 0 bases, there was a span of 11 bases. In nucleotides, the CDR3 is TGTGCCAGCTGGTACGCGGGCTCCTACAATGAGCAGTTCTTC. Its protein product is CASWYAGSYNEQFF.

CDR3 region: CASSLAGGKANSPLHF. CDR3 sequence (DNA): TGCGCCAGCAGCTTGGCCGGGGGGAAGGCTAATTCACCCCTCCACTTT. This chain links TRBV5-1 with TRBJ1-6, with D maybe TRBD1 (5 bases). V was trimmed by 0 bases and J by 6 bases, leaving 13 bases between them. The CDR3 extends over 16 amino acids. From germline, CDR1 is SGHRS and CDR2 YFSETQ.

As DNA, the CDR3 is TGCAGCGTCCCACAGGAACCCTATGGCTACACCTTC. It encodes CSVPQEPYGYTF. J is TRBJ1-2 and V is TRBV29-1, with D perhaps matching TRBD1 (5 bases). Per the germline V gene, CDR1 is SQVTM and CDR2 is ANQGSEA. Trimming took 6 bases from V and 4 from J, leaving 12 bases between them. The CDR3 totals 12 residues.

The CDR3 loop reads CSVEGSEREEAGELFF. The CDR3 DNA is TGCAGCGTTGAAGGTTCGGAGAGGGAGGAGGCCGGGGAGCTGTTTTTT. V gene TRBV29-1 combines with J gene TRBJ2-2; TRBD2 is a possible D gene (6 bases). The germline V gene has CDR1 SQVTM and CDR2 ANQGSEA. With 1 base removed from V and 6 bases from J, the gap between germline ends came to 18 bases. CDR3 length: 16 residues.

The V gene is TRBV28, the J gene TRBJ1-1, with TRBD1 identical over 10 bases. The germline gives CDR1 MDHEN, CDR2 SYDVKM. V lost 5 bases and J lost 1; bases outside the gene matches: 10. The CDR3 has 17 residues. The CDR3 sequence: CASSPPAGTGANTEAFF. The CDR3 coding sequence is TGTGCCAGCAGTCCCCCTGCCGGGACAGGGGCGAACACTGAAGCTTTCTTT.

This chain links TRBV29-1 with TRBJ2-3, with 7 bases matching TRBD2. Germline loops: CDR1 SQVTM, CDR2 ANQGSEA. V trimming: 5 bases; J trimming: 0 bases; junction bases outside the gene matches: 5. This CDR3 has 14 amino acids. CDR3 sequence (DNA): TGCAGCGTTCGGACTAGTCCTAGCACAGATACGCAGTATTTT. Residues: CSVRTSPSTDTQYF.

The chain combines TRBV11-3 with TRBJ1-1; D unclear. Germline CDR1 and CDR2: SGHNT and YENEEA. Deletions cut 3 bases from V and 0 bases from J, with 8 bases between. This CDR3 spans 14 amino acids. CDR3 nucleotides: TGTGCCAGCAGCTTGCGCGAAATGAACACTGAAGCTTTCTTT. This gives the protein CASSLREMNTEAFF.

This clone has more than one count but fewer than ten. The chain uses TRBV7-9 and TRBJ2-5; tentatively, D is TRBD2 (6 bases). The germline gives CDR1 SEHNR, CDR2 FQNEAQ (reference sequence). The CDR3 length is 13 residues. The ends were cut back, 8 bases at V and 0 bases at J, with 10 bases in the middle. CDR3 residues: CASEEGYQETQYF. CDR3 coding DNA: TGTGCCAGCGAGGAGGGTTACCAAGAGACCCAGTACTTC.

This clone turned up a few times. This sequence joins TRBV7-9 and TRBJ2-2; possible D gene TRBD1, 7 bases. The CDR3 extends over 16 amino acids. Trimming took off 2 bases at V and 4 bases at J, with 14 bases between the two ends. Germline V gene data show CDR1 as SEHNR and CDR2 as FQNEAQ (reference sequence). CDR3 residues: CASSLRGREGTGELFF. Written as DNA, the CDR3 is TGTGCCAGCAGCTTAAGGGGGCGGGAAGGCACCGGGGAGCTGTTTTTT.

The chain combines TRBV7-9 with TRBJ1-1, with TRBD1 as a possible D gene (5 bases). Germline V lookup: CDR1 SEHNR, CDR2 FQNEAQ (reference sequence). V was cut by 5 bases and J by 5 bases, with 15 bases left in between. This CDR3 is built from 14 residues. The chain's CDR3 is CASSPRAGVTEAFF. Written as DNA, the CDR3 is TGTGCCAGCAGCCCCCGGGCGGGGGTTACTGAAGCTTTCTTT.